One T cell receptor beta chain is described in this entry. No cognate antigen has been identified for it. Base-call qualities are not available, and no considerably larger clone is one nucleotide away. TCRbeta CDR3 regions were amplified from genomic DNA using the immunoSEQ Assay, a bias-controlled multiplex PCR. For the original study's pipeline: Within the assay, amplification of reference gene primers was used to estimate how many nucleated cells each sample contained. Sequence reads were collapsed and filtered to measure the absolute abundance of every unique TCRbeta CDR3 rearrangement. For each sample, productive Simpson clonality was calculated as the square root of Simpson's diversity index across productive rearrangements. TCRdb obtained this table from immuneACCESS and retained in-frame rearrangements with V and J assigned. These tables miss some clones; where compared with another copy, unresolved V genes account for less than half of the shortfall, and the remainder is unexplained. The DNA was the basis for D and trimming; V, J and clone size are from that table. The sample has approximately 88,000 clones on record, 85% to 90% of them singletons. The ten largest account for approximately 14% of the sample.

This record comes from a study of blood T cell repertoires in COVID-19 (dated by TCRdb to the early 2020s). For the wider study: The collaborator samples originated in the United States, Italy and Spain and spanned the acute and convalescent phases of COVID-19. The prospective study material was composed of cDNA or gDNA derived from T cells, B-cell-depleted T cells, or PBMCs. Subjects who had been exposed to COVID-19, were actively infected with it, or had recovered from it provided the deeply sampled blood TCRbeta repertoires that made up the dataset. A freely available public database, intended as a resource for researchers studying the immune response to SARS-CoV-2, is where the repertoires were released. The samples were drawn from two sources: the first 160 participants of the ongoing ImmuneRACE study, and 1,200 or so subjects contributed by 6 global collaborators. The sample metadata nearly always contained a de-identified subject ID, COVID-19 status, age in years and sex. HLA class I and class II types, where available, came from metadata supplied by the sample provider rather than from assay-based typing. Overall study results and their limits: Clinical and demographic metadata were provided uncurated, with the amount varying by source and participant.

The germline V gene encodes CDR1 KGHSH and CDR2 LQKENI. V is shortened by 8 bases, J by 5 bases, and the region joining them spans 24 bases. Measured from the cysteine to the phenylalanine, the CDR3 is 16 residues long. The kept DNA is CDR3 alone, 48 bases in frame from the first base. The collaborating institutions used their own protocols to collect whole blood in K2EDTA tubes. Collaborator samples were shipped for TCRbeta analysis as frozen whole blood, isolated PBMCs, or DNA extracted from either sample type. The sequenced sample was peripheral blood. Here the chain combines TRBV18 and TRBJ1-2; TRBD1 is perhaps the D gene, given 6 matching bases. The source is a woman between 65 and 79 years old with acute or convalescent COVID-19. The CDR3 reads CASRSYSRQGWYGYTF. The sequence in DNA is TGTGCCAGCCGTTCATATTCTCGGCAGGGGTGGTATGGCTACACCTTC.